Detailed here is one TCR beta chain. Its specificity is not known. This entry comes from a study of cytomegalovirus exposure and HLA in healthy donors. The wider study: Drawn from HLA-typed donors, about 85 million unique TCRs were held in an early data release.

Overall study findings and caveats: An analysis was carried out later, and it reportedly showed fewer N-insertions in an Asian-associated ancestry cluster than the 666-donor mean. Analysis was performed later, and it showed HLA-associated TCR beta chains to be more clonally expanded than equally common others. V- and J-gene trimming of TCR beta was linked (in a later analysis) to a missense DCLRE1C variant.

Trimming cost V 5 bases and J 1 base, with 17 bases left between them. This CDR3 comprises 16 residues. Germline CDR1 SEHNR, CDR2 FQNEAQ (reference sequence). PCR involved 60 Vbeta and 13 Jbeta primers. The protocol was immunoSEQ multiplex PCR, while the TCRdb copy is restricted to in-frame clones and leaves out a portion. The sample yields approximately 110,000 clones, roughly 77% seen once. V is TRBV7-9 and J is TRBJ2-5; D is possibly TRBD2 (5 bases). This receptor was taken from a woman in her twenties or thirties in good health and CMV-seronegative. Sequencing was performed on PBMCs. The CDR3 sequence is CASSPRGDSAQETQYF. Here the CDR3 DNA reads TGTGCCAGCAGCCCCCGTGGAGATAGCGCCCAAGAGACCCAGTACTTC.